This TCR beta chain came from a study of vaccination effects on CD4 cells after COVID-19. Across the whole study: The vaccine given was either BNT162b2 or mRNA-1273, in two doses.

Profiling relied on immunoSEQ multiplex PCR, and the TCRdb table lists in-frame clones only, not all of them. The sample consists of around 83,000 clones, roughly 74% of them appearing once. Antigen-specific CD4+ T cells were expanded (with viral peptide pools) by the ViraFEST assay ahead of sequencing. Once cultured for about 9 days, the cells underwent separation to obtain CD4+ T cells. A word on this clone: The antigen remains unidentified.

Material: CD4+ T cells from PBMCs cultured with HCoV-229E spike peptides, obtained before COVID-19 vaccination. The TCR originated in a human donor who received a COVID-19 vaccine.

The CDR3 region has the DNA TGTGCCAGCAGCTTGGGTTCCGAGCGGGACCCCTACGAGCAGTACGTC. Its translation: CASSLGSERDPYEQYV. The V call is TRBV7-8, the J call TRBJ2-7; TRBD2 matches at 7 bases. This CDR3 has 16 amino acids. CDR1 is SGHVS and CDR2 is FQNEAQ in the germline V gene. With V trimmed by 3 bases and J by 2 bases, 10 bases remained unmatched.